Below, 3 T cell receptor beta chains from the same sample are listed, as sequenced in a study of blood T cells in healthy people across ages. Primers used in a second PCR of about 7 to 12 cycles were a sample-barcoded 5' primer and a J-beta primer mix. TCRdb re-analysed the 5' RACE reads in MiXCR, keeping a single row per CDR3 protein. This sample has some 900,000 distinct CDR3 sequences, with roughly 50% found just once. The sequenced material came from blood. The receptors stem from a man aged 25-45 years in good health.

The chain joins TRBV10-3 to TRBJ2-3; 8 nucleotides line up with TRBD2. The V gene's germline CDR1 is ENHRY and CDR2 SYGVKD. The V and J ends lost 4 bases and 6 bases, in that order; junction bases with no gene match: 12. The length of the CDR3 is 16 residues. CDR3 loop: CAISVVGAGEQDTQYF. CDR3 DNA sequence: TGTGCCATCAGTGTGGTGGGAGCGGGGGAACAGGATACGCAGTATTTT.

V is TRBV5-1 and J is TRBJ2-4; tentatively, D is TRBD1 (5 bases). Trimming cost V 1 base and J 13 bases, with 21 bases left between them. The CDR3 loop spans 15 amino acids. Germline V CDR1 and CDR2: SGHRS, YFSETQ. The CDR3 DNA reads as TGCGCCAGCAGCTTGATAACAGGCTACCCCTATGAGCAGTACTTC. As protein: CASSLITGYPYEQYF.

The CDR3 reads CASSLSPGQNNEQFF. The CDR3 nucleotides are TGCGCCAGCAGCTTGTCCCCGGGACAGAACAATGAGCAGTTCTTC. The chain combines TRBV5-1 with TRBJ2-1; 7 positions agree with TRBD1. The V and J ends lost 1 base and 5 bases, in that order; junction bases with no gene match: 6. Germline-derived CDR1 and CDR2 are SGHRS and YFSETQ. The CDR3 has 15 residues.